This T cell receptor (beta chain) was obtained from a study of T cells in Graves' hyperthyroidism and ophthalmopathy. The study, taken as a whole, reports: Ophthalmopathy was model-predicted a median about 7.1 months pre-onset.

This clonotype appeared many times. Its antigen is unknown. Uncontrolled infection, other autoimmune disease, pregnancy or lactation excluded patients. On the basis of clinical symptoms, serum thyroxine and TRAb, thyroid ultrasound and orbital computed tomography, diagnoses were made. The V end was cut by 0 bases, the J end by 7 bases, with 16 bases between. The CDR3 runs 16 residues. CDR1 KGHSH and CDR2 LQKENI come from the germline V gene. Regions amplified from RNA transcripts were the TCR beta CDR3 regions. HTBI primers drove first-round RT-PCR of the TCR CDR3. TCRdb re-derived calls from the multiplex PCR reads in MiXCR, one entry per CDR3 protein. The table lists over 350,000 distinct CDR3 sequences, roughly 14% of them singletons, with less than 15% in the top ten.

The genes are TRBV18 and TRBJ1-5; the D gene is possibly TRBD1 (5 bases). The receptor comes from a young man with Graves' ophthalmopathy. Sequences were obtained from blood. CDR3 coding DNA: TGTGCCAGCTCACCACCGGGCGCGGGGGTCAACCAGCCCCAGCATTTT. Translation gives CASSPPGAGVNQPQHF.